The 23 T cell receptor beta chains given below trace back to one sample, sequenced in a study of T-cell reconstitution after alpha-beta-depleted transplantation in children. Preparing the TCRbeta library involved the use of unique molecular identifiers. Each CDR3 protein is one row after TCRdb ran MiXCR on the PCR reads. The sample includes 200,000 to 250,000 distinct CDR3 sequences, 20% to 30% seen only once; the top ten take more than 4.5%. The sample consisted of PBMCs, mostly from graft donor cells, taken 360 days after TCRalphabeta/CD19-depleted stem cell transplant. The source is a female patient aged 2-10 years who had a stem cell transplant for congenital amegakaryocytic thrombocytopenia, so the T cells may come from the graft donor.

The chain employs TRBV10-3 and TRBJ1-4; D is uncertain. Trimming left V 4 bases short and J 8 bases short, with 11 bases between. This CDR3 comprises 13 residues. Germline CDR1 reads ENHRY; CDR2 reads SYGVKD. This chain's CDR3 is CAISAGVEEKLFF. CDR3 DNA sequence: TGTGCCATCAGTGCCGGGGTCGAAGAAAAACTGTTTTTT.

In its sample, this clonotype was seen a few times. The V gene is TRBV10-3, the J gene TRBJ2-7; TRBD2 agrees at 11 bases. The CDR3 extends over 12 amino acids. J was trimmed by 6 bases and V by 11 bases; bases with no gene match: 6. Germline lookup yields CDR1 ENHRY and CDR2 SYGVKD. CDR3 sequence: CAVLAGEGEQYF. The CDR3 DNA is TGTGCCGTACTAGCGGGAGAGGGCGAGCAGTACTTC.

This clonotype was seen more than once but under ten times. This chain links TRBV4-3 with TRBJ2-5, with a tentative D call TRBD2 (5 bases). Germline values: CDR1 LGHNA, CDR2 YSLEER. Trimming left V 4 bases short and J 1 base short, with 13 bases between. The CDR3 consists of 15 residues. CDR3 residues: CASSLDWSPQETQYF. CDR3 nucleotide sequence: TGCGCCAGCAGCCTGGACTGGAGCCCCCAAGAGACCCAGTACTTC.

The rearrangement links TRBV5-1 to TRBJ2-4, with TRBD2 as a possible D gene (6 bases). The germline gives CDR1 SGHRS, CDR2 YFSETQ. Trimming left V 0 bases short and J 0 bases short, with 16 bases between. This CDR3 spans 18 amino acids. The CDR3 DNA reads TGCGCCAGCAGCTTGGATACGGGACTTATAGTAGCCAAAAACATTCAGTACTTC. Translated: CASSLDTGLIVAKNIQYF. Full variable domain (rest looked up from reference TRBV5-1 and TRBJ2-4): KAGVTQTPRYLIKTRGQQVTLSCSPISGHRSVSWYQQTPGQGLQFLFEYFSETQRNKGNFPGRFSGRQFSNSRSEMNVSTLELGDSALYLCASSLDTGLIVAKNIQYFGAGTRLSVL.

This clonotype occurred a few times. The chain has TRBV7-9 and TRBJ2-1; 10 nucleotides agree with TRBD2. This CDR3 is built from 16 residues. The V gene end was trimmed by 4 bases and the J gene end by 8 bases; junction bases not matched to a gene: 11. Looked up from germline, CDR1 is SEHNR and CDR2 is FQNEAQ (reference sequence). CDR3 in amino acids: CASSSRLASGGYEQFF. The CDR3 nucleotides read TGTGCCAGCAGCTCCAGGTTGGCTAGCGGGGGCTATGAGCAGTTCTTC.

This rearrangement joins TRBV6-1 to TRBJ1-3; no definite D call. Trimming left V 6 bases short and J 0 bases short, with 6 bases between. The CDR3 spans 13 residues. Germline assignment: CDR1 MNHNS and CDR2 SASEGT. CDR3 protein: CASRESSGNTIYF. The CDR3, as DNA: TGTGCCAGCAGGGAGAGCTCTGGAAACACCATATATTTT.

Ten or more counts support this clonotype. This rearrangement joins TRBV28 to TRBJ1-1, with 10 positions matching TRBD1. This CDR3 comprises 15 residues. The V segment lost 3 bases and the J segment 5 bases; nucleotides outside the gene matches: 6. CDR1 is MDHEN, CDR2 SYDVKM, per germline. The chain's CDR3 is CASSFDRGQKTEAFF. DNA for the CDR3: TGTGCCAGCAGTTTCGACAGGGGGCAGAAGACTGAAGCTTTCTTT. Together with reference TRBV28 and TRBJ1-1, the CDR3 gives the full variable domain: DVKVTQSSRYLVKRTGEKVFLECVQDMDHENMFWYRQDPGLGLRLIYFSYDVKMKEKGDIPEGYSVSREKKERFSLILESASTNQTSMYLCASSFDRGQKTEAFFGQGTRLTVV.

In this sample, this clonotype turned up a few times. The chain has TRBV24-1 and TRBJ2-3, with D hard to call. Germline CDR1 is KGHDR and CDR2 is SFDVKD. CDR3 size: 13 residues. V was shortened by 7 bases and J by 0 bases, with 7 bases between the two germline ends. The CDR3 nucleotides are TGTGCCACCAGCAGAGAAAGCACAGATACGCAGTATTTT. This gives the protein CATSRESTDTQYF.

This clonotype was picked up a small number of times. The genes are TRBV20-1 and TRBJ2-7; the D gene could be TRBD1 or TRBD2 (5 bases each). The CDR3 has 14 amino acids. The germline gives CDR1 DFQATT, CDR2 SNEGSKA (reference sequence). V lost 5 bases and J lost 2, with 16 bases in between. The CDR3 loop reads CSAHSGRLPYEQYF. In DNA form, the CDR3 reads TGCAGTGCTCATTCAGGGAGACTACCCTACGAGCAGTACTTC.

A few counts support this clonotype. The chain joins TRBV29-1 to TRBJ2-3; TRBD2 aligns across 9 bases. Germline V gene lookup returns CDR1 SQVTM and CDR2 ANQGSEA. V was clipped by 3 bases and J by 4 bases; unmatched bases: 11. The CDR3 is 16 amino acids. The CDR3, as DNA: TGCAGCGTTGAGGGCGGCGGGAGGGCCCCTCCAGATACGCAGTATTTT. Translated: CSVEGGGRAPPDTQYF.

This clonotype turned up a few times. The junction shows a germline mismatch at one end, possibly a read error. The rearrangement links TRBV5-8 to TRBJ2-7; TRBD1 might be the D (6 bases). Germline lookup yields CDR1 SGHTS and CDR2 YDEGEE. The CDR3 extends over 12 amino acids. CDR3 bases: TGTGCCAGCAGCTCAATTCCCGGGACACCGCCCTTC. This translates into CASSSIPGTPPF.

This clonotype was seen ten or more times. The CDR3 nucleotides are TGTGCCAGCAGTTTAGTCGTGACCAATCAGCCCCAGCATTTT. This encodes CASSLVVTNQPQHF. The chain is built from TRBV12-3 or TRBV12-4 and TRBJ1-5; unclear D gene. This CDR3 has 14 residues. V was shortened by 1 base and J by 3 bases, with 7 bases between the two germline ends.

This clonotype was seen more than once but under ten times. The chain joins TRBV7-9 to TRBJ2-7; the match to TRBD1 covers 7 bases. The CDR3 is made up of 15 amino acids. Germline V gene sequence: CDR1 SEHNR, CDR2 FQNEAQ (reference sequence). The trim removed 5 bases at V and 5 bases at J, leaving 12 bases unmatched. CDR3 in DNA: TGTGCCAGCAGCCCCAATGAAGGGGGCTACAACGAGCAGTACTTC. Encoded protein: CASSPNEGGYNEQYF.

V usage is TRBV7-3 and J usage is TRBJ2-1, with 8 bases that match TRBD2. The CDR3 has 15 residues. Germline-derived CDR1 and CDR2 are SGHTA and FQGTGA. V dropped 2 bases and J dropped 9; count of bases not matched to a gene: 9. The CDR3 region has the DNA TGTGCCAGCAGCTTACTAGGAGGACTAGCTACTGAGCAGTTCTTC. It yields the protein CASSLLGGLATEQFF.

This clonotype has just a few counts. The rearrangement uses TRBV28 and TRBJ2-2; 7 nucleotides match TRBD2. The CDR3 consists of 16 residues. V dropped 6 bases and J dropped 7; count of bases not matched to a gene: 14. Germline CDR1 and CDR2: MDHEN and SYDVKM. The CDR3 spells CASRLGTIRNHGELFF. In DNA, the CDR3 is TGTGCCAGCAGACTGGGGACTATCCGCAATCACGGGGAGCTGTTTTTT.

The chain links TRBV10-3 to TRBJ2-7, with unresolved D. The CDR3 covers 12 residues. Germline CDR1 is ENHRY and CDR2 is SYGVKD. Trimming took off 10 bases at V and 0 bases at J, with 10 bases between the two ends. The CDR3 region is CATAYNSYEQYF. The CDR3 DNA reads TGTGCCACGGCATATAACTCCTACGAGCAGTACTTC.

V gene TRBV5-1 combines with J gene TRBJ2-6, with a weak D call TRBD1 (6 bases). The V gene lost 0 bases and the J gene lost 0 bases, with 13 bases spanning the gap. This CDR3 has 18 residues. Per the germline V gene, CDR1 is SGHRS and CDR2 is YFSETQ. Here the CDR3 DNA reads TGCGCCAGCAGCTTGGATGGGGGCCCTAGCTCTGGGGCCAACGTCCTGACTTTC. Encoded protein: CASSLDGGPSSGANVLTF.

The gene calls are TRBV7-2 and TRBJ2-1; a weak D match, TRBD1 (5 bases). The V gene lost 0 bases and the J gene lost 5 bases, with 8 bases spanning the gap. This CDR3 contains 14 residues. Looked up from germline, CDR1 is SGHTA and CDR2 is FQGNSA. This chain's CDR3 is CASSLAGLNNEQFF. The CDR3 coding sequence is TGTGCCAGCAGCTTAGCGGGGCTAAACAATGAGCAGTTCTTC.

This clonotype appeared a few times. J is TRBJ2-7 and V is TRBV7-2, with D possibly being TRBD2 (5 bases). The V gene lost 5 bases and the J gene lost 5 bases, with 22 bases spanning the gap. CDR1 is SGHTA, CDR2 FQGNSA, per germline. The CDR3 loop spans 16 amino acids. The CDR3 DNA sequence: TGTGCCAGCAGCCCGAGAGGGAGAGCAGCGTCGGACGAGCAGTACTTC. Protein sequence: CASSPRGRAASDEQYF.

This sequence joins TRBV12-3 or TRBV12-4 and TRBJ2-1, with D unresolved. V was cut by 6 bases and J by 7 bases, with 4 bases left in between. CDR3 length: 10 residues. The CDR3 region has the DNA TGTGCCAGCAGCGAAAATGAGCAGTTCTTC. Protein sequence: CASSENEQFF.

This clonotype was seen a few times. V is TRBV12-3 or TRBV12-4 and J is TRBJ1-4; no clear D. Trimming removed 6 bases at V and 7 bases at J, with 9 bases between. The CDR3 contains 12 residues. CDR3 DNA sequence: TGTGCCAGCAGCCTGGTGGGTGAAAAACTGTTTTTT. It specifies CASSLVGEKLFF.

The chain carries TRBV20-1 and TRBJ2-5; D is ambiguous. From germline, CDR1 is DFQATT and CDR2 SNEGSKA (reference sequence). The length of the CDR3 is 8 residues. DNA of the CDR3: TGCAGCGTGGGGACCCAGTACTTC. This codes for CSVGTQYF.

This rearrangement joins TRBV20-1 to TRBJ2-6; 8 bases agree with TRBD2. Trimming took 7 bases from V and 0 from J; bases not matched to a gene: 8. Germline assignment: CDR1 DFQATT and CDR2 SNEGSKA (reference sequence). The CDR3 sequence is 16 residues long. This CDR3 reads CSVSGTRASGANVLTF. The CDR3 DNA reads as TGCAGTGTTAGCGGGACAAGGGCCTCTGGGGCCAACGTCCTGACTTTC.